The 29 T cell receptor beta chains reported below all come from one sample, sequenced in a study of blood T cell repertoires in COVID-19. The protocol was immunoSEQ multiplex PCR, while the TCRdb copy is restricted to in-frame clones and leaves out a portion. This sample has approximately 450,000 clones, with 87% found just once. Sequencing was carried out using PBMCs or T cells enriched from blood (not recorded which). All receptors come from a woman younger than 30 with acute COVID-19.

CDR3 coding DNA: TGCGCCAGCAAAAGAGAGGGCTCTGGAAACACCATATATTTT. Residues: CASKREGSGNTIYF. The chain recombines TRBV5-1 with TRBJ1-3; D ambiguous. The V and J ends lost 6 bases and 0 bases respectively, with 10 bases between them. This CDR3 spans 14 amino acids. The germline V gene has CDR1 SGHRS and CDR2 YFSETQ. The variable domain in full, with the rest retrieved from reference TRBV5-1 and TRBJ1-3, is KAGVTQTPRYLIKTRGQQVTLSCSPISGHRSVSWYQQTPGQGLQFLFEYFSETQRNKGNFPGRFSGRQFSNSRSEMNVSTLELGDSALYLCASKREGSGNTIYFGEGSWLTVV.

The chain joins TRBV9 to TRBJ2-7, with D perhaps TRBD1 (6 bases). This CDR3 contains 12 residues. V was shortened by 4 bases and J by 5 bases, with 10 bases between the two germline ends. Germline V CDR1 and CDR2: SGDLS, YYNGEE. CDR3 protein: CASSPGQNEQYF. The CDR3 region has the DNA TGTGCCAGCAGCCCCGGACAGAACGAGCAGTACTTC.

This clone has just a few counts. DNA for the CDR3: TGTGCCAGCAGTGAATTAATGTATAATTCACCCCTCCACTTT. Translating gives CASSELMYNSPLHF. The V and J genes are TRBV2 and TRBJ1-6, with D uncertain. This CDR3 spans 14 amino acids. Germline CDR1 SNHLY, CDR2 FYNNEI. V was clipped by 2 bases and J by 4 bases, with 6 bases between them.

The gene calls are TRBV29-1 and TRBJ2-5; 8 bases align to TRBD1. Germline assignment: CDR1 SQVTM and CDR2 ANQGSEA. The CDR3 spans 17 residues. V trimming: 4 bases; J trimming: 4 bases; junction bases outside the gene matches: 17. This CDR3 reads CSVVGRTGPPRRETQYF. The DNA of the CDR3 is TGCAGCGTTGTAGGCCGGACAGGGCCGCCTCGTCGAGAGACCCAGTACTTC.

V gene TRBV7-9 combines with J gene TRBJ2-7; maybe TRBD2 (5 bases). Looked up from germline, CDR1 is SEHNR and CDR2 is FQNEAQ (reference sequence). The CDR3 length is 14 residues. V was trimmed by 11 bases and J by 3 bases, leaving 20 bases between them. The CDR3 here is CACPAATGVYEQYF. DNA for the CDR3: TGTGCCTGCCCAGCGGCAACCGGCGTCTACGAGCAGTACTTC.

This chain connects TRBV7-9 to TRBJ2-5; possibly TRBD1 for D (6 bases). The CDR3 length is 15 residues. Germline values: CDR1 SEHNR, CDR2 FQNEAQ (reference sequence). V was cut by 6 bases and J by 4 bases, with 18 bases left in between. CDR3 nucleotide sequence: TGTGCCAGCAGTTTACTAGGGGGAATGGGAGAGACCCAGTACTTC. Residues: CASSLLGGMGETQYF.

The J gene is TRBJ1-2, the V gene TRBV5-1; unclear D gene. V lost 4 bases to trimming and J lost 9 bases, with 16 bases between them. CDR1 is SGHRS and CDR2 is YFSETQ in the germline V gene. The CDR3 is made up of 13 amino acids. CDR3 nucleotides: TGCGCCAGCAGCATTACAAGGGAGGCTCGCTACACCTTC. As protein: CASSITREARYTF.

The chain uses TRBV6-5 and TRBJ2-3; 8 nucleotides align to TRBD2. CDR3 length: 16 residues. CDR1 is MNHEY and CDR2 is SVGAGI in the germline V gene. The J segment lost 3 bases and the V segment lost 4 bases, leaving 9 bases of the junction unmatched. The CDR3 is CASSSYGGAYTDTQYF. CDR3 in DNA: TGTGCCAGCAGTTCCTACGGGGGGGCGTATACAGATACGCAGTATTTT.

A word on this clone: At the DNA level, this CDR3 is encoded by other sequences in the same sample as well. The V call is TRBV2, the J call TRBJ1-5; 8 bases are shared with TRBD1. CDR3 length equals 13 residues. The V segment lost 3 bases and the J segment 7 bases; nucleotides outside the gene matches: 2. From germline, CDR1 is SNHLY and CDR2 FYNNEI. The CDR3 nucleotides are TGTGCCAGCAGTGAGCAGGGGGCCCAGCCCCAGCATTTT. It specifies CASSEQGAQPQHF.

V usage is TRBV28 and J usage is TRBJ2-1, with TRBD2 identical over 8 bases. This CDR3 is 16 amino acids long. V trimming: 2 bases; J trimming: 0 bases; junction bases outside the gene matches: 3. Germline V gene sequence: CDR1 MDHEN, CDR2 SYDVKM. DNA of the CDR3: TGTGCCAGCAGTTTAGACGGGAGGGCCTCCTACAATGAGCAGTTCTTC. Translation gives CASSLDGRASYNEQFF.

This clone was seen once. The chain recombines TRBV5-5 with TRBJ1-3; D ambiguous. V was shortened by 6 bases and J by 3 bases, with 10 bases between the two germline ends. Germline assignment: CDR1 SGHKS and CDR2 YYEKEE (reference sequence). The CDR3 consists of 13 residues. CDR3 sequence: CASTMIGGNTIYF. The CDR3 nucleotides are TGTGCCAGCACCATGATCGGTGGAAACACCATATATTTT.

The chain combines TRBV27 with TRBJ2-3; 12 bases align to TRBD2. Trimming at V came to 5 bases and at J to 0 bases, leaving 9 bases not matched to a gene. The CDR3 has 18 residues. Germline V lookup: CDR1 MNHEY, CDR2 SMNVEV (reference sequence). The CDR3 loop reads CASSKRTSGAGSTDTQYF. The CDR3 nucleotides read TGTGCCAGCAGTAAGCGGACTAGCGGGGCGGGGAGCACAGATACGCAGTATTTT.

The chain joins TRBV7-9 to TRBJ2-1; TRBD1 agrees at 8 bases. Trimming at V came to 1 base and at J to 8 bases, leaving 1 base not matched to a gene. This CDR3 is 13 amino acids long. Germline V gene data show CDR1 as SEHNR and CDR2 as FQNEAQ (reference sequence). CDR3 loop: CASSLGGQDEQFF. In DNA, the CDR3 is TGTGCCAGCAGCTTAGGGGGACAGGATGAGCAGTTCTTC.

The CDR3 sequence: CAISRRNHEQYF. CDR3 DNA sequence: TGTGCCATCAGTCGCAGGAATCACGAGCAGTACTTC. The rearrangement joins TRBV10-3 to TRBJ2-7; no definite D call. CDR3 size: 12 residues. V lost 5 bases and J 5 bases, leaving 10 bases between the germline ends. Germline assignment: CDR1 ENHRY and CDR2 SYGVKD.

The V call is TRBV7-2, the J call TRBJ2-6, with a tentative D call TRBD1 (6 bases). The CDR3 extends over 16 amino acids. Trimming removed 4 bases from V and 4 bases from J, with 14 bases in between. The V gene's germline CDR1 is SGHTA and CDR2 FQGNSA. CDR3 loop: CASSSRTGNGANVLTF. The CDR3 bases are TGTGCCAGCAGCTCAAGAACAGGGAACGGGGCCAACGTCCTGACTTTC.

V is TRBV15 and J is TRBJ1-1; TRBD1 aligns across 7 bases. CDR1 and CDR2 from the germline V gene are LNHNV and YYDKDF (reference sequence). This CDR3 comprises 13 residues. The ends lost 6 bases at V and 10 bases at J; junction bases unmatched: 11. The CDR3: CATSSRQGQGAFF. CDR3 sequence (DNA): TGTGCCACCAGTTCTCGACAGGGTCAGGGAGCTTTCTTT.

This clone was observed many times. The V call is TRBV18, the J call TRBJ1-2, with 9 bases fitting TRBD1. The ends lost 3 bases at V and 6 bases at J; junction bases unmatched: 2. Per the germline V gene, CDR1 is KGHSH and CDR2 is LQKENI. This CDR3 has 13 residues. The CDR3 loop is CASSPDRGDGYTF. In nucleotides, the CDR3 is TGTGCCAGCTCACCGGACAGGGGAGATGGCTACACCTTC. The complete variable domain, with remaining parts taken from reference TRBV18 and TRBJ1-2, reads NAGVMQNPRHLVRRRGQEARLRCSPMKGHSHVYWYRQLPEEGLKFMVYLQKENIIDESGMPKERFSAEFPKEGPSILRIQQVVRGDSAAYFCASSPDRGDGYTFGSGTRLTVV.

The gene calls are TRBV4-1 and TRBJ1-4; no reliable D call. CDR1 and CDR2 (germline): MGHRA, YSYEKL. The germline V and J ends were trimmed by 1 base and 0 bases, with 12 bases remaining between them. The CDR3 consists of 17 residues. In DNA, the CDR3 is TGCGCCAGCAGCCAAGGCGGCAGCCCAGCAACTAATGAAAAACTGTTTTTT. It is translated as CASSQGGSPATNEKLFF.

The chain couples TRBV2 to TRBJ1-3; possible D gene TRBD1, 6 bases. In germline, CDR1 is SNHLY, CDR2 FYNNEI. With 6 bases removed from V and 0 bases from J, the gap between germline ends came to 6 bases. The CDR3 length is 13 residues. The CDR3 bases are TGTGCCAGCAGGGACAGCTCTGGAAACACCATATATTTT. It encodes CASRDSSGNTIYF.

This sequence joins TRBV24-1 and TRBJ2-5; D might be TRBD2 (7 bases). CDR3 length equals 15 residues. Trimming removed 4 bases from V and 5 bases from J, with 16 bases in between. Germline CDR1 is KGHDR and CDR2 is SFDVKD. The CDR3 spells CATSDPSGQGETQYF. The CDR3 DNA reads as TGTGCCACCAGTGACCCTAGCGGCCAGGGGGAGACCCAGTACTTC.

In this sample, this clone turned up many times. This chain connects TRBV12-3 or TRBV12-4 to TRBJ2-3; D might be TRBD2 (6 bases). The length of the CDR3 is 12 residues. With 5 bases removed from V and 5 bases from J, the gap between germline ends came to 8 bases. CDR3 coding DNA: TGTGCCAGCAGTGTGACTAGAGATACGCAGTATTTT. Protein sequence: CASSVTRDTQYF.

The chain uses TRBV6-2 or TRBV6-3 and TRBJ2-7; D is perhaps TRBD2 (5 bases). The CDR3 length is 13 residues. V was shortened by 2 bases and J by 1 base, with 6 bases between the two germline ends. Germline V CDR1 and CDR2: MNHEY, SVGEGT. CDR3 loop: CASSYGLSYEQYF. As DNA, the CDR3 is TGTGCCAGCAGTTACGGACTTTCCTACGAGCAGTACTTC.

This chain links TRBV4-1 with TRBJ1-2, with no clear D. The V gene's germline CDR1 is MGHRA and CDR2 YSYEKL. Trimming took 4 bases from V and 2 from J, leaving 8 bases between them. The CDR3 extends over 13 amino acids. This CDR3 reads CASSPVPNYGYTF. CDR3 bases: TGCGCCAGCAGCCCCGTCCCGAACTATGGCTACACCTTC.

This clone has more than one count but fewer than ten. Distinct nucleotide sequences in the sample also encode this CDR3. This chain links TRBV10-3 with TRBJ1-5, with 7 bases matching TRBD1. Germline V CDR1 and CDR2: ENHRY, SYGVKD. This CDR3 is 14 amino acids long. The trim removed 7 bases at V and 2 bases at J, leaving 5 bases unmatched. CDR3 loop: CAIKGQGGNQPQHF. CDR3 in DNA: TGTGCCATCAAAGGCCAGGGGGGCAATCAGCCCCAGCATTTT.

The chain carries TRBV25-1 and TRBJ1-4; D gene ambiguous. This CDR3 contains 14 residues. V lost 4 bases to trimming and J lost 0 bases, with 6 bases between them. CDR1 MGHDK and CDR2 SYGVNS come from the germline V gene. The CDR3 DNA follows: TGTGCCAGCAGTGGACACCCAACTAATGAAAAACTGTTTTTT. Its translation is CASSGHPTNEKLFF.

This sequence joins TRBV20-1 and TRBJ2-7; 7 bases agree with TRBD2. V trimming: 3 bases; J trimming: 7 bases; junction bases outside the gene matches: 15. The CDR3 extends over 15 amino acids. CDR1 DFQATT and CDR2 SNEGSKA come from the germline V gene (reference sequence). CDR3 protein: CSASNWGEGREEQYF. The CDR3 DNA follows: TGCAGTGCTAGTAATTGGGGGGAGGGCCGAGAGGAGCAGTACTTC.

The rearrangement links TRBV7-2 to TRBJ2-7; no clear D. The germline gives CDR1 SGHTA, CDR2 FQGNSA. The V and J ends lost 4 bases and 0 bases respectively, with 4 bases between them. This CDR3 is built from 12 residues. CDR3 residues: CASSSSSYEQYF. CDR3 coding DNA: TGTGCCAGCAGCTCGAGCTCCTACGAGCAGTACTTC.

The chain is built from TRBV7-2 and TRBJ2-7, with 7 bases aligning to TRBD1. CDR3 length: 14 residues. The V gene's germline CDR1 is SGHTA and CDR2 FQGNSA. V dropped 1 base and J dropped 4; count of bases not matched to a gene: 4. CDR3 bases: TGTGCCAGCAGCTTAGAGGGGGCAGGTTACGAGCAGTACTTC. Translating it yields CASSLEGAGYEQYF.

This chain joins TRBV5-5 and TRBJ2-7; 7 bases are shared with TRBD1. The trim removed 4 bases at V and 3 bases at J, leaving 7 bases unmatched. CDR3 length: 14 residues. The germline V gene has CDR1 SGHKS and CDR2 YYEKEE (reference sequence). CDR3: CASSPRQGVYEQYF. The CDR3 DNA sequence: TGTGCCAGCAGCCCCCGACAGGGAGTCTACGAGCAGTACTTC.